What follows are 27 T cell receptor beta chains derived from one specimen sequenced in a study of CXCR3-negative and CXCR3-positive naive CD8 T cells. In preparing the TRB cDNA libraries, 5' RACE with UMI labels was used. For each CDR3 protein, TCRdb gives one entry from its re-call of the 5' RACE reads, without DNA. Seen in this sample are about 41,000 distinct CDR3 sequences; the ten most common clones hold about 1.9%. The material sequenced was naive CXCR3- CD8+ T cells from blood. Subset defined: CD45RO-CCR7+CD27+CD95- naive CD8+ T cells lacking CXCR3 (TNR3-). The source of these receptors is a human donor in good health. Some clones in this sample may be carry-over from other donors' samples.

The V gene is TRBV27, the J gene TRBJ1-5. The CDR3 runs 13 residues. Germline CDR1 is MNHEY and CDR2 is SMNVEV (reference sequence). CDR3: CASSFGLRAPQHF.

The chain couples TRBV6-5 to TRBJ2-3. The CDR3 runs to 13 residues. Germline V lookup: CDR1 MNHEY, CDR2 SVGAGI. The CDR3 here is CASSYSSTDTQYF.

The V gene is TRBV20-1, the J gene TRBJ1-1. There are 14 residues in the CDR3. Per germline, CDR1 DFQATT and CDR2 SNEGSKA (reference sequence). This CDR3 is CSARDLRGNTEAFF.

V is TRBV5-6 and J is TRBJ2-7; the TCRdb D gene call, TRBD1, has no DNA to confirm it. This CDR3 has 18 amino acids. Germline V gene lookup returns CDR1 SGHDT and CDR2 YYEEEE. The CDR3 loop is CASSPWPSRQTTPYEQYF. Filled out from reference TRBV5-6 and TRBJ2-7, the complete variable domain reads DAGVTQSPTHLIKTRGQQVTLRCSPKSGHDTVSWYQQALGQGPQFIFQYYEEEERQRGNFPDRFSGHQFPNYSSELNVNALLLGDSALYLCASSPWPSRQTTPYEQYFGPGTRLTVT.

CDR3 sequence reads: CASSGRDSPRADTQYF. V is TRBV2 and J is TRBJ2-3; the TCRdb call, TRBD2, lacks DNA for checking. Germline CDR1 SNHLY, CDR2 FYNNEI. This CDR3 is 16 amino acids long.

The genes are TRBV29-1 and TRBJ2-7; TCRdb returns TRBD1, unconfirmable since there is no DNA. Germline CDR1 and CDR2: SQVTM and ANQGSEA. The CDR3 totals 15 residues. The CDR3 loop reads CSVEVGRQGSYEQYF.

The chain carries TRBV6-5 and TRBJ1-2. This CDR3 is 14 amino acids long. Germline V gives CDR1 MNHEY, CDR2 SVGAGI. The CDR3 sequence is CASSYSAENYGYTF.

The rearrangement uses TRBV7-6 and TRBJ2-5; TCRdb proposes TRBD1, but this gene call is untestable without DNA. The V gene's germline CDR1 is SGHVS and CDR2 FNYEAQ. The CDR3 totals 16 residues. The CDR3 loop reads CASSRQGVQGEATQDF.

V and J are TRBV29-1 and TRBJ2-7; TCRdb reports TRBD2, a call that lacks DNA to check it against. In germline, CDR1 is SQVTM, CDR2 ANQGSEA. The CDR3 runs 15 residues. The CDR3: CSVERSGREDGEQYF.

Measured by frequency, this clonotype is medium-sized. The chain couples TRBV4-3 to TRBJ1-2; TCRdb gives TRBD1 as the D gene, but with no DNA this cannot be confirmed. Germline V gene data show CDR1 as LGHNA and CDR2 as YSLEER. This CDR3 is built from 15 residues. The CDR3 here is CASSQRTGGHGGYTF.

This chain's CDR3 is CASSSGTASYEQYF. The V gene is TRBV7-9, the J gene TRBJ2-7; TCRdb returns TRBD1, unconfirmable since there is no DNA. From germline, CDR1 is SEHNR and CDR2 FQNEAQ (reference sequence). This CDR3 spans 14 amino acids.

The chain is built from TRBV29-1 and TRBJ2-7. The CDR3 covers 12 residues. Germline CDR1 and CDR2: SQVTM and ANQGSEA. CDR3 amino acids: CSVEDEVLEQYF.

CDR3: CASSQEPLAGDAYNEQFF. This rearrangement joins TRBV4-2 to TRBJ2-1; the TCRdb call, TRBD2, lacks DNA for checking. This CDR3 contains 18 residues. CDR1 and CDR2 from the germline V gene are LGHNA and YNFKEQ.

The chain combines TRBV19 with TRBJ2-1. From germline, CDR1 is LNHDA and CDR2 SQIVND (reference sequence). The CDR3 has 12 amino acids. This chain's CDR3 is CASSDMYNEQFF.

The chain is built from TRBV7-3 and TRBJ2-7; TCRdb designates TRBD1, a call that cannot be tested without DNA. This CDR3 has 15 residues. Germline V lookup: CDR1 SGHTA, CDR2 FQGTGA. Here the CDR3 reads CASSLGAGGAYEQYF.

V and J are TRBV27 and TRBJ2-5; TCRdb returns TRBD1, unconfirmable since there is no DNA. Germline assignment: CDR1 MNHEY and CDR2 SMNVEV (reference sequence). The CDR3 is 16 residues long. CDR3 in amino acids: CASSAPGGLRWETQYF.

This sequence joins TRBV7-9 and TRBJ2-3. This CDR3 region has 12 residues. CDR1 is SEHNR and CDR2 is FQNEAQ in the germline V gene (reference sequence). Here the CDR3 reads CASSPILDTQYF.

The genes are TRBV7-9 and TRBJ2-7; there is no DNA to check the TCRdb D call of TRBD2. Germline V gene data show CDR1 as SEHNR and CDR2 as FQNEAQ (reference sequence). The CDR3 length is 14 residues. The CDR3 spells CASSWDLPVYEQYF. Supplemented by reference TRBV7-9 and TRBJ2-7, the full variable domain reads DTGVSQNPRHKITKRGQNVTFRCDPISEHNRLYWYRQTLGQGPEFLTYFQNEAQLEKSRLLSDRFSAERPKGSFSTLEIQRTEQGDSAMYLCASSWDLPVYEQYFGPGTRLTVT.

In terms of frequency, this clonotype is medium-sized (0.01 to 0.1%). This chain connects TRBV11-2 to TRBJ1-5; the D call from TCRdb, TRBD1, cannot be confirmed without DNA. This CDR3 is built from 14 residues. In germline, CDR1 is SGHAT, CDR2 FQNNGV. The CDR3 here is CASSPGRNYQPQHF.

The chain has TRBV6-2 or TRBV6-3 and TRBJ2-7. The CDR3 spans 14 residues. Germline lookup yields CDR1 MNHEY and CDR2 SVGEGT. The CDR3: CASSYSRVWDEQYF.

The CDR3 here is CASSYSSRDREADTQYF. The J gene is TRBJ2-3, the V gene TRBV6-2 or TRBV6-3; TCRdb calls TRBD2, which cannot be checked without DNA. The CDR3 covers 17 residues. The germline V gene encodes CDR1 MNHEY and CDR2 SVGEGT.

The V gene is TRBV3-1, the J gene TRBJ2-7; TCRdb returns TRBD1, unconfirmable since there is no DNA. This CDR3 is 14 amino acids long. Germline CDR1 and CDR2: LGHDT and YNNKEL (reference sequence). CDR3 sequence reads: CASSHGTGPYEQYF.

The V and J genes are TRBV29-1 and TRBJ2-2; TCRdb outputs TRBD1, but without DNA this stays unchecked. This CDR3 comprises 16 residues. Germline assignment: CDR1 SQVTM and CDR2 ANQGSEA. This chain's CDR3 is CSVASPSEGSIGELFF.

The rearrangement uses TRBV29-1 and TRBJ2-2. This CDR3 region has 12 residues. Germline V CDR1 and CDR2: SQVTM, ANQGSEA. CDR3 in amino acids: CSVYSSTGELFF.

This CDR3 reads CASRGLAPNEQFF. The chain recombines TRBV12-3 or TRBV12-4 with TRBJ2-1. The CDR3 covers 13 residues.

The chain employs TRBV7-9 and TRBJ2-7; TCRdb reports TRBD1, a call that lacks DNA to check it against. Germline V CDR1 and CDR2: SEHNR, FQNEAQ (reference sequence). The CDR3 runs 15 residues. CDR3 residues: CASSSPGRGVYEQYF.

J is TRBJ2-5 and V is TRBV29-1; lacking DNA, the TRBD1 call made by TCRdb goes unchecked. The CDR3 is 13 residues long. Looked up from germline, CDR1 is SQVTM and CDR2 is ANQGSEA. The CDR3 sequence: CSVSGQGSETQYF.